Listed below are T cell receptor beta chains from one sample, sequenced in a study of OX40 agonist ivuxolimab in advanced cancers. Assay: immunoSEQ multiplex PCR; the TCRdb copy retains only in-frame clones and omits some. There are about 34,000 clones in the sample; about 76% occur only once, and over 1.2% lies in the top ten. The sequenced sample was CD4+ or CD8+ T cells sorted from blood, obtained in a trial of the OX40 agonist ivuxolimab. These receptors all stem from an adult with an advanced solid tumor such as melanoma, head and neck, liver or kidney cancer. The CDR3 runs from the conserved cysteine through the conserved F or W. The D gene is left open where the match is weak. Where a row states a size, it is once, few, many or the class of an expanded clone; other rows omit it.

j_call d_call clone_size v_call cdr3_nt cdr3_aa
TRBJ1-6 - - TRBV7-8 TGTGCCAGTATTCCCGGGCCCGGCCTCGGTTCACCCCTCCACTTT CASIPGPGLGSPLHF
TRBJ1-4 - - TRBV28 TGTGCCAGCAGTTCTGACGGGATAATGGAAAAACTGTTTTTT CASSSDGIMEKLFF
TRBJ2-7 - - TRBV5-1 TGCGCCAGCAGCTTAACGGGGGCCCACGAGCAGTACTTC CASSLTGAHEQYF
TRBJ2-7 TRBD1 - TRBV27 TGTGCCAGCAGTTTTGGAGGACAGGGTCACGAGCAGTACTTC CASSFGGQGHEQYF
TRBJ1-3 - - TRBV9 TGTGCCAGCAGCGCTGGGTTTCAGGGGAGGCTCGGAAACACCATATATTTT CASSAGFQGRLGNTIYF
TRBJ1-1 - - TRBV18 TGTGCCAGCTCACCACCGCCCGAGAACACTGAAGCTTTCTTT CASSPPPENTEAFF
TRBJ1-3 - - TRBV28 TGTGCCAGCAGTTTTGCGGGGGCGCGTGGAAACACCATATATTTT CASSFAGARGNTIYF
TRBJ1-4 TRBD1 - TRBV10-3 TGTGCCACCAACCGGGACAGGGGTGAAAAACTGTTTTTT CATNRDRGEKLFF
TRBJ2-3 - - TRBV6-5 TGTGCCAGCAGTTACCAATCCGGGACTCCAGATACGCAGTATTTT CASSYQSGTPDTQYF
TRBJ2-4 - few TRBV7-2 TGTGCCAGCAGCTTAATAGGAATAAAAAACATTCAGTACTTC CASSLIGIKNIQYF
TRBJ1-2 TRBD1 - TRBV5-1 TGCGCCAGCGGCGGGACAGCCGTTAACTATGGCTACACCTTC CASGGTAVNYGYTF
TRBJ1-4 - - TRBV5-6 TGTGCCAGCAGCTTGGAAGGGGGTCGGACTAATGAAAAACTGTTTTTT CASSLEGGRTNEKLFF
TRBJ2-5 - - TRBV7-2 TGTGCCAGCAGCTTAGACTTAGAGACCCAGTACTTC CASSLDLETQYF
TRBJ2-1 - - TRBV14 TGTGCCAGCAGCCAAAACCGAGGGGGGAATGAGCAGTTCTTC CASSQNRGGNEQFF
TRBJ1-1 - few TRBV5-1 TGCGCCAGCAGCCATAAGGGCGAACTGAACACTGAAGCTTTCTTT CASSHKGELNTEAFF
TRBJ2-2 - - TRBV5-1 TGCGCCAGCAGCGCACAGGGGAACACCGGGGAGCTGTTTTTT CASSAQGNTGELFF
TRBJ1-6 - - TRBV14 TGTGCCAGCAGCTACCGGGTACGGGATTCACCCCTCCACTTT CASSYRVRDSPLHF
TRBJ1-6 - few TRBV2 TGTGCCAGCAGAATAGGGGTTCTCTCTAATTCACCCCTCCACTTT CASRIGVLSNSPLHF
TRBJ1-4 - once TRBV5-1 TGCGCCAGCAGCCGACAGGCAACTAATGAAAAACTGTTTTTT CASSRQATNEKLFF
TRBJ2-2 TRBD2 - TRBV11-2 TGTGCCAGCAGCTTTGGGATAGCGGGAAACACCGGGGAGCTGTTTTTT CASSFGIAGNTGELFF
TRBJ2-5 - - TRBV7-7 TGTGCTAGCAGCTTTAGGTTGGGGCGGACCCAGTACTTC CASSFRLGRTQYF
TRBJ1-1 - once TRBV19 TGTGCCAGTAGTCCATTGGCAGGGCTGAACACTGAAGCTTTCTTT CASSPLAGLNTEAFF
TRBJ1-1 - few TRBV7-3 TGTGCCAGCAGCGCACAGGGTTGGACTGAAGCTTTCTTT CASSAQGWTEAFF
TRBJ1-3 - - TRBV7-6 TGTGCCAGCAGCTTCAGCGATGGAAACACCATATATTTT CASSFSDGNTIYF
TRBJ1-5 - - TRBV15 TGTGCCACCAGCAGAGAATCTGGGGATCATCAGCCCCAGCATTTT CATSRESGDHQPQHF
TRBJ2-7 TRBD1 - TRBV10-1 TGCGCCCGCCGTGTAGGGACAGATCTTTCCTACGAGCAGTACTTC CARRVGTDLSYEQYF
TRBJ2-3 - - TRBV7-6 TGTGCCAGCAGCGAAGACCTTGCAGATACGCAGTATTTT CASSEDLADTQYF
TRBJ2-3 - once TRBV11-2 TGTGCCAGCAGCTTAGGGGTCGGCACAGATACGCAGTATTTT CASSLGVGTDTQYF
TRBJ1-1 - - TRBV18 TGTGCCAGCCGAAGCGGGACGGTGAACACTGAAGCTTTCTTT CASRSGTVNTEAFF
TRBJ1-2 - - TRBV5-1 TGCGCCAGCAGCAGGGACTTTAACTATGGCTACACCTTC CASSRDFNYGYTF
TRBJ1-4 - - TRBV19 TGTGCCAGTAGTATGCGTCAGACGGAAAAACTGTTTTTT CASSMRQTEKLFF
TRBJ1-2 - - TRBV5-1 TGCGCCAGCAGCTTGGCCTCGAGATCAGAGGGCTACACCTTC CASSLASRSEGYTF
TRBJ2-1 - - TRBV7-2 TGTGCCAGCAGCTCGACTACCTGGGTTCCGTTCTTC CASSSTTWVPFF
TRBJ2-7 - - TRBV6-5 TGTGCCAGCAGTTACTGGCCAGTCTACGAGCAGTACTTC CASSYWPVYEQYF
TRBJ1-5 - - TRBV7-8 TGTGCCAGCAGCTTAGAGGAAGGTCAGCCCCAGCATTTT CASSLEEGQPQHF
TRBJ2-5 TRBD1 - TRBV15 TGTGCCACCAGCACCCTGGGACAGACGGGCAAGACCCAGTACTTC CATSTLGQTGKTQYF
TRBJ1-2 - - TRBV19 TGTGCCAGTCGGACTACAGGAGCTAACTATGGCTACACCTTC CASRTTGANYGYTF
TRBJ2-7 - once TRBV28 TGTGCCAGCAGTTCCGGGACTTTACTTTACGAGCAGTACTTC CASSSGTLLYEQYF
TRBJ2-3 - - TRBV15 TGTGCCACCAGCAGAGATCTTGAGGGTTTAACAGATACGCAGTATTTT CATSRDLEGLTDTQYF
TRBJ2-1 - - TRBV23-1 TGCGCCAGCAGTCAGTCCCCCCCTGGAAAGAATGAGCAGTTCTTC CASSQSPPGKNEQFF
TRBJ1-5 - - TRBV19 TGTGCCAGTAGTCCCCGGGGAGGCGTCGGGTATAGCAATCAGCCCCAGCATTTT CASSPRGGVGYSNQPQHF
TRBJ2-2 TRBD1 - TRBV5-1 TGCGCCAGCAGAGGGACAGCCAACACCGGGGAGCTGTTTTTT CASRGTANTGELFF
TRBJ1-6 - - TRBV7-3 TGTGCCAGCAGCTTCTTGGTGGGGCGTGCGAATTCACCCCTCCACTTT CASSFLVGRANSPLHF
TRBJ1-2 - - TRBV4-1 TGCGCCAGCAGCCAAGGAACAGGGTTACTTTATGGCTACACCTTC CASSQGTGLLYGYTF
TRBJ2-3 - once TRBV7-2 TGTGCCAGCAGCTTAGCTGGACTCGTCACAGATACGCAGTATTTT CASSLAGLVTDTQYF
TRBJ2-5 - - TRBV9 TGTGCCAGCAGCGTAAGAGTAGATGAGACCCAGTACTTC CASSVRVDETQYF
TRBJ1-3 - - TRBV9 TGTGCCAGCAGCGTAGGGACAGCATATACAGGAAACACCATATATTTT CASSVGTAYTGNTIYF
TRBJ1-1 - few TRBV2 TGTGCCAGCAGGGAGAACACTGAAGCTTTCTTT CASRENTEAFF
TRBJ1-2 TRBD1 - TRBV2 TGTGCCAGCAGCTCGACAGGGGGCACTGGCTACACCTTC CASSSTGGTGYTF
TRBJ1-3 - - TRBV7-2 TGTGCCAGCAGCTTAGATCCCCAGGGCTTAACATCCTCTGGAAACACCATATATTTT CASSLDPQGLTSSGNTIYF
TRBJ2-7 TRBD2 - TRBV7-9 TGTGCCAGCAGCCGGCGACTAGCGGGTACCTACGAGCAGTACTTC CASSRRLAGTYEQYF
TRBJ2-7 TRBD1 - TRBV6-5 TGTGCCAGCAGTTACGGGATAAGACAGGGCTACGAGCAGTACTTC CASSYGIRQGYEQYF
TRBJ2-1 - few TRBV10-3 TGTGCCATCAGTGAGTCGGAACTTACCTACAATGAGCAGTTCTTC CAISESELTYNEQFF
TRBJ2-5 - - TRBV7-8 TGTGCCAGCAGCCCCGGCGGTCAAGAGACCCAGTACTTC CASSPGGQETQYF
TRBJ1-2 - - TRBV6-5 TGTGCCAGCAGCCCGACAGGAGGTCCTTATGGCTACACCTTC CASSPTGGPYGYTF
TRBJ1-2 - - TRBV7-9 TGTGCCAGCAGTCCAAATCTGGACAGCAGTAACTATGGCTACACCTTC CASSPNLDSSNYGYTF